The 7 T cell receptor beta chains in this list originate from one sample, sequenced in a study of T cell clonality in common variable immunodeficiency (dated by TCRdb to 2015 to 2017). Library preparation employed the immunoSEQ multiplex PCR assay. The table was pulled from immuneACCESS by TCRdb, which kept in-frame rearrangements only. Such tables lose some clones; where checked, under half of the loss comes from unresolved V genes, and the rest has no known cause. Here the sample lists 75,000 to 85,000 clones, none seen once only. Of the sample, under 1% is held by the ten largest clones. Sequencing input: peripheral blood mononuclear cells. The receptors derive from a person aged 18 to 70 in good health.

This clone showed up many times. Read coverage stops 3 residues before the CDR3 terminus; the germline J gene supplies the remainder. The chain carries TRBV7-2 and TRBJ2-7; no firm D call. V gave up 4 bases and J gave up 4 bases, with 14 bases separating them. Germline V gene lookup returns CDR1 SGHTA and CDR2 FQGNSA. This CDR3 comprises 14 residues. The CDR3 DNA, read in part, is TGTGCCAGCAGCTCAAGGGCAGTAGGGTACGAG. Its protein product is CASSSRAVGYE. The complete CDR3 protein is CASSSRAVGYEQYF.

This clone was seen at least ten times. The CDR3 goes on 3 residues after the read ends, and that part is filled in from the germline J gene. The V call is TRBV7-9, the J call TRBJ1-6, with TRBD1 matching over 10 bases. Looked up from germline, CDR1 is SEHNR and CDR2 is FQNEAQ (reference sequence). This CDR3 spans 14 amino acids. The ends lost 4 bases at V and 8 bases at J; junction bases unmatched: 2. The DNA read from the CDR3 is TGTGCCAGCAGCTCCGGACAGGGGGATTCACCC. The encoded protein is CASSSGQGDSP. The CDR3 as a whole reads CASSSGQGDSPLHF. Together with reference TRBV7-9 and TRBJ1-6, the CDR3 gives the full variable domain: DTGVSQNPRHKITKRGQNVTFRCDPISEHNRLYWYRQTLGQGPEFLTYFQNEAQLEKSRLLSDRFSAERPKGSFSTLEIQRTEQGDSAMYLCASSSGQGDSPLHFGNGTRLTVT.

This clone was seen many times. The sequenced CDR3 bases are TGTGCCAGCAGCCCGCGCCCAAGTGGAAACACC. Amino acid sequence: CASSPRPSGNT. The entire CDR3 is CASSPRPSGNTIYF. The rearrangement uses TRBV7-8 and TRBJ1-3; unclear D gene. The sequence runs out 3 residues before the end of the CDR3; the remainder is reconstructed from the germline J gene. The CDR3 has 14 residues. Germline CDR1 is SGHVS and CDR2 is FQNEAQ. The V gene lost 5 bases and the J gene lost 3 bases, with 11 bases spanning the gap.

This clone was recorded many times. The sequenced fragment ends 3 residues before the CDR3 boundary, so the rest is inferred from the germline J gene. V is TRBV12-5 and J is TRBJ2-3; D not certain. The germline gives CDR1 LGHNT, CDR2 FRNRAP. The CDR3 runs 14 residues. Trimming pared 5 bases from V and 5 bases from J, leaving 14 bases between. The CDR3 bases that were read are TGTGCTAGTGGTCTTCAGAGCCTAGTAGATACG. Amino acids: CASGLQSLVDT. The entire CDR3 is CASGLQSLVDTQYF.

This clone was found many times. From the germline J gene comes the end of the CDR3, since the read stops 3 residues before it. V gene TRBV19 combines with J gene TRBJ1-2; 7 bases fit TRBD1. The germline CDR1 and CDR2 sequences are LNHDA and SQIVND (reference sequence). The CDR3 has 18 amino acids. V dropped 1 base and J dropped 2; count of bases not matched to a gene: 13. CDR3 DNA (partial): TGTGCCAGTAGTATAGGGTGGAGGGGGCACCAAAGCAACTATGGC. Protein product: CASSIGWRGHQSNYG. Given in full, the CDR3 is CASSIGWRGHQSNYGYTF.

The table lists this clone with many counts. The read ends 3 residues shy of where the CDR3 ends; the end is completed using the germline J gene. The chain is built from TRBV7-3 and TRBJ2-1; TRBD1 agrees at 7 bases. Germline-derived CDR1 and CDR2 are SGHTA and FQGTGA. V gave up 5 bases and J gave up 6 bases; unmatched junction bases: 13. This CDR3 contains 16 residues. CDR3 DNA, as far as it was read: TGTGCCAGCAGCCCCAATTCCGGGACAGACCCCAATGAG. Its translation: CASSPNSGTDPNE. The complete CDR3 protein is CASSPNSGTDPNEQFF.

Ten or more counts support this clone. The CDR3 end is not reached by the read, which stops 3 residues before it; the germline J gene fills it in. The V gene is TRBV20-1, the J gene TRBJ2-1; TRBD2 agrees at 8 bases. V lost 5 bases to trimming and J lost 4 bases; unmatched junction nucleotides: 10. In germline, CDR1 is DFQATT, CDR2 SNEGSKA (reference sequence). The CDR3 has 15 residues. The CDR3 spells CSARPLSGEYNEQFF. Partial CDR3 DNA: TGCAGTGCTCGGCCCCTTAGCGGGGAATACAATGAG.